The clone carrying this T cell receptor beta chain came up a few times. Every patient was untreated before thyroid surgery. This record belongs to a study of metastatic and nonmetastatic thyroid tumors. The CDR3 is made up of 18 amino acids. V dropped 0 bases and J dropped 2 bases, with 17 bases sitting between them. TCRdb re-called the PCR reads via MiXCR. The data contain thousands of clones, around 34% of them singletons. J is TRBJ2-1 and V is TRBV12-3 or TRBV12-4; tentatively, D is TRBD2 (6 bases). Sequencing was done on a sample of adjacent normal tissue. The receptor's source is a female donor with papillary thyroid cancer or a benign thyroid nodule (not recorded which). Some clones in this sample may be carry-over from other donors' samples. CDR3 DNA: TGTGCCAGCAGTTTAGCTAGGAGGGTGTTGGGACCCTACAATGAGCAGTTCTTC. Translation: CASSLARRVLGPYNEQFF.